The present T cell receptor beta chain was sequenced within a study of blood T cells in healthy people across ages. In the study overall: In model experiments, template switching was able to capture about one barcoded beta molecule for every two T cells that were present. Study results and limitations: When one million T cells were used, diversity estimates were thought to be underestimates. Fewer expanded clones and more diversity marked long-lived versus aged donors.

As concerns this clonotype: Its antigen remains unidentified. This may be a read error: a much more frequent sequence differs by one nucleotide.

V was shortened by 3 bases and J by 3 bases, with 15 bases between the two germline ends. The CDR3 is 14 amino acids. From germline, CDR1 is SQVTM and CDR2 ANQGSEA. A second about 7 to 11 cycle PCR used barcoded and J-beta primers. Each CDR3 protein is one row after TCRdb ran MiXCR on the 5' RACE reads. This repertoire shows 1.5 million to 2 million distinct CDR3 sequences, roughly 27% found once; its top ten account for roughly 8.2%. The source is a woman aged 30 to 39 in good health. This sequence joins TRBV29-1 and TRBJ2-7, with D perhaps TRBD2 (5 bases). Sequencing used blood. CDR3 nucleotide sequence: TGCAGCGTTGAGGGAATGAGCGGCAGCTACGAGCAGTACTTC. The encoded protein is CSVEGMSGSYEQYF.